This T cell receptor beta chain was identified in a study of CD8 T cells in ankylosing spondylitis. V gave up 0 bases and J gave up 5 bases; unmatched junction bases: 3. Germline V gene lookup returns CDR1 MNHNS and CDR2 SASEGT. This CDR3 has 14 residues. General study results and limits: Disease-associated clones were reportedly significantly overrepresented in matched ankylosing spondylitis synovial fluid. Characteristic of ankylosing spondylitis blood, it appeared, was a TCR beta motif comprising about eight highly homologous variants.

TCRdb reanalysed the 5' RACE reads using MiXCR and keeps one entry per CDR3 protein. The data contain 200,000 to 250,000 distinct CDR3 sequences, 15% to 20% of them singletons. In its sample, this clonotype was seen a few times. Its target is not known. The V gene is TRBV6-1, the J gene TRBJ1-2, with TRBD1 identical over 7 bases. The sequencing sample was made of blood, either unsorted or a sorted T cell fraction (not recorded which). The sequence came from a male donor with ankylosing spondylitis. Here the CDR3 reads CASSEAWGQYGYTF. The CDR3 DNA is TGTGCCAGCAGTGAAGCTTGGGGACAGTATGGCTACACCTTC.